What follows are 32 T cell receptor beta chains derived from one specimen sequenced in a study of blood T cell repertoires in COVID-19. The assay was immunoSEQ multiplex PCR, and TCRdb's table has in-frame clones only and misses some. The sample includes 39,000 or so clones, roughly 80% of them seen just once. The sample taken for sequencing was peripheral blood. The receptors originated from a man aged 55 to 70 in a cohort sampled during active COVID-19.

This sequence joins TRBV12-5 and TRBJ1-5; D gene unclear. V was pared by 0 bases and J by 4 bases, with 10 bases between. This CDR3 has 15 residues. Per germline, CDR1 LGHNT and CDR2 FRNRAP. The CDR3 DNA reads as TGTGCTAGTGGTTTGGTAGAGGTCGGGAATCAGCCCCAGCATTTT. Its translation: CASGLVEVGNQPQHF. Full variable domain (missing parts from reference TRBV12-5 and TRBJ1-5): DARVTQTPRHKVTEMGQEVTMRCQPILGHNTVFWYRQTMMQGLELLAYFRNRAPLDDSGMPKDRFSAEMPDATLATLKIQPSEPRDSAVYFCASGLVEVGNQPQHFGDGTRLSIL.

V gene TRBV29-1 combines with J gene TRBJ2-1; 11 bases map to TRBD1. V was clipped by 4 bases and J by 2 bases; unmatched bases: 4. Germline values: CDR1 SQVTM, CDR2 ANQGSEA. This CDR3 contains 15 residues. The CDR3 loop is CSVAGGQGAYNEQFF. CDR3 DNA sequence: TGCAGCGTTGCGGGGGGACAGGGGGCCTACAATGAGCAGTTCTTC.

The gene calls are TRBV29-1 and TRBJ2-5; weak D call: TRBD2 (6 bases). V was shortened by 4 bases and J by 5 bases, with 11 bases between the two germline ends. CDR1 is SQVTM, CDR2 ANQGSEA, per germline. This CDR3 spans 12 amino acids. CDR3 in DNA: TGCAGCGTTGGACCAGGGAGGGAGACCCAGTACTTC. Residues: CSVGPGRETQYF. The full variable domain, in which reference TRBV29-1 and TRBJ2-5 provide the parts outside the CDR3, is SAVISQKPSRDICQRGTSLTIQCQVDSQVTMMFWYRQQPGQSLTLIATANQGSEATYESGFVIDKFPISRPNLTFSTLTVSNMSPEDSSIYLCSVGPGRETQYFGPGTRLLVL.

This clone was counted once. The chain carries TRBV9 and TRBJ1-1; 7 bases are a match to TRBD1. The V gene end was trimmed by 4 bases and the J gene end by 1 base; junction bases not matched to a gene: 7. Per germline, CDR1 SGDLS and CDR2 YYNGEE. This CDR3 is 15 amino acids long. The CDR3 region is CASSPEGQTNTEAFF. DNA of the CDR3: TGTGCCAGCAGCCCGGAGGGACAGACGAACACTGAAGCTTTCTTT.

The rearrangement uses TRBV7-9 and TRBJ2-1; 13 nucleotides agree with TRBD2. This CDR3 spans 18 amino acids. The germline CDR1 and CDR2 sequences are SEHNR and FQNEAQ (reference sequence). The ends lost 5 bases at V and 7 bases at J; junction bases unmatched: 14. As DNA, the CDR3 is TGTGCCAGCAGCACAATCACTAGCGGGAGGGCCCTATGGAATGAGCAGTTCTTC. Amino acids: CASSTITSGRALWNEQFF.

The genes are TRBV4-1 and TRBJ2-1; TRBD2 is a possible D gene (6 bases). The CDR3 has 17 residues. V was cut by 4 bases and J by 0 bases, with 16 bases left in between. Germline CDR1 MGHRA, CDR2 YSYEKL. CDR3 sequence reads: CASSPGTRPSSYNEQFF. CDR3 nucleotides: TGCGCCAGCAGCCCTGGGACTCGCCCGAGCTCCTACAATGAGCAGTTCTTC.

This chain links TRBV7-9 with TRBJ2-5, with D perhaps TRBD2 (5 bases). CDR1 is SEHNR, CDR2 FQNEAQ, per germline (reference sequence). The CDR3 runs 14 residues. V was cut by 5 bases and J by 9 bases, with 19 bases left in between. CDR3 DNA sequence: TGTGCCAGCAGCCCAGAGGGCAGCCCGGCGGCCCAGTACTTC. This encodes CASSPEGSPAAQYF.

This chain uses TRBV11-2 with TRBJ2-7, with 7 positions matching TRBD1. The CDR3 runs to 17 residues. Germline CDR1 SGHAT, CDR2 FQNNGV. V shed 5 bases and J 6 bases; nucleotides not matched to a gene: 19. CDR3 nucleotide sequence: TGTGCCAGCAGCCCAGGGGGACGCGGCCAGGGGTCTTCCGAGCAGTACTTC. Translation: CASSPGGRGQGSSEQYF.

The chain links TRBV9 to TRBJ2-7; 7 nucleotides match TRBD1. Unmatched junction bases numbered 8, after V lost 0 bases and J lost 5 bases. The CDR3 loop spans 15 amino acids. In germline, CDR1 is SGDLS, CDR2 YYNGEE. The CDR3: CASSVGGQATHEQYF. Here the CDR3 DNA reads TGTGCCAGCAGCGTAGGCGGACAGGCTACACACGAGCAGTACTTC.

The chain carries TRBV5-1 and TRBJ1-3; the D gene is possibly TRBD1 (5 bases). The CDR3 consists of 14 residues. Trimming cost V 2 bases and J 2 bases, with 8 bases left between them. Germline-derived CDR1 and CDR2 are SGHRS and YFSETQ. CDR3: CASSFGGTGNTIYF. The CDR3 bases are TGCGCCAGCAGCTTCGGGGGTACTGGAAACACCATATATTTT.

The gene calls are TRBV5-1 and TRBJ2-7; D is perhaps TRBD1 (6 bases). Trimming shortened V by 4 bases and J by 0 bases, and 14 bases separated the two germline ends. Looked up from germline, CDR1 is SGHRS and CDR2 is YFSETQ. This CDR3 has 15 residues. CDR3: CASSPYRQASYEQYF. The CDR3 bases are TGCGCCAGCAGCCCCTATCGACAGGCCTCCTACGAGCAGTACTTC.

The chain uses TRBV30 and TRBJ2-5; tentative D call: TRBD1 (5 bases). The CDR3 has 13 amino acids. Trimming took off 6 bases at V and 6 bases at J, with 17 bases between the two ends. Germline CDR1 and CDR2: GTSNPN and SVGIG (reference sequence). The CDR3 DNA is TGTGCCTGCACAGGACCCTCACGGAAGACCCAGTACTTC. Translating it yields CACTGPSRKTQYF.

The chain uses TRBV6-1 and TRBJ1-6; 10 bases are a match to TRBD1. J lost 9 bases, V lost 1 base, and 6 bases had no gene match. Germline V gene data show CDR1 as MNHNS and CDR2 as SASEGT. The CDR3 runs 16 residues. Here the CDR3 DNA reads TGTGCCAGCAGTGAAGTATTTGGACAGGGGGGTTCACCCCTCCACTTT. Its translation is CASSEVFGQGGSPLHF.

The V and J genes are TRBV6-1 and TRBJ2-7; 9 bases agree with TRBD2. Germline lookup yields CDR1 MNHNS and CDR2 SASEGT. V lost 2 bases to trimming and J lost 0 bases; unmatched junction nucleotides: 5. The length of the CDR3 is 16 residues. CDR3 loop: CASSESARGGSYEQYF. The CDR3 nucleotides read TGTGCCAGCAGTGAATCGGCGCGGGGGGGCTCCTACGAGCAGTACTTC.

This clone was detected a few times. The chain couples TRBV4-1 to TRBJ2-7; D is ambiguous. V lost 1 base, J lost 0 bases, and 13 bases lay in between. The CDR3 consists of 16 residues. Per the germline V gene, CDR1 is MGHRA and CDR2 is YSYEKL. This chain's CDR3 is CASSQAPDMASYEQYF. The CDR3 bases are TGCGCCAGCAGCCAAGCCCCTGACATGGCCTCCTACGAGCAGTACTTC.

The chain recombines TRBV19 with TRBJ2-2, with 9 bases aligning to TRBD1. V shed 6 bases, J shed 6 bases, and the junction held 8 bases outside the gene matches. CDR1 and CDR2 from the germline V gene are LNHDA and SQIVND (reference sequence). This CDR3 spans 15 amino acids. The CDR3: CASRRGQGGSGELFF. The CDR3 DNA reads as TGTGCCAGTAGGCGGGGACAGGGAGGTTCCGGGGAGCTGTTTTTT.

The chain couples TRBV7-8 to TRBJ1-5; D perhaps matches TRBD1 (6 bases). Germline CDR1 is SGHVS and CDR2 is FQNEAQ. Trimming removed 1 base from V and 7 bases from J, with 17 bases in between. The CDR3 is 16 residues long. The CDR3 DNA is TGTGCCAGCAGCTTAGACGAATTAGGGGGAGAACAGCCCCAGCATTTT. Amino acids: CASSLDELGGEQPQHF.

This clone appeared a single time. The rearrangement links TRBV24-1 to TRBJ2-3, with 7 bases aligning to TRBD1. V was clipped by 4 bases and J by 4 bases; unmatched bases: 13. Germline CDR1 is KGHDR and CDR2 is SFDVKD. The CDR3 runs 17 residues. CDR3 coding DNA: TGTGCCACCAGTGACCGCCGCCACAGGGGAGAGGCAGATACGCAGTATTTT. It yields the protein CATSDRRHRGEADTQYF.

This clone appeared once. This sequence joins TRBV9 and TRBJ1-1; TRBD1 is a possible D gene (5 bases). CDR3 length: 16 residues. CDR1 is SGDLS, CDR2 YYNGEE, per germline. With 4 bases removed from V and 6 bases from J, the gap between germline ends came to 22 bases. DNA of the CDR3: TGTGCCAGCAGCCCCGGTATGGGGGGTTTAGGGGCTGAAGCTTTCTTT. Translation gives CASSPGMGGLGAEAFF.

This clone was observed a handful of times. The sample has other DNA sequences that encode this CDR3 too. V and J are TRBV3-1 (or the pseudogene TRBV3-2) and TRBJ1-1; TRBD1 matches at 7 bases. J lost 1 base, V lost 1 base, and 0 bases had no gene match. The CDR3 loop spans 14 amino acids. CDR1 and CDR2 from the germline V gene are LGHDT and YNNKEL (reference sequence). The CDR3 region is CASSQGTGNTEAFF. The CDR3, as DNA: TGTGCCAGCAGCCAAGGGACAGGGAACACTGAAGCTTTCTTT.

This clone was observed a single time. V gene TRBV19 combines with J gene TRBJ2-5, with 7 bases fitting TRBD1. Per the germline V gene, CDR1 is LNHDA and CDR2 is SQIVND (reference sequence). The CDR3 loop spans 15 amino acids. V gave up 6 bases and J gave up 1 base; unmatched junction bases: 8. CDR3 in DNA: TGTGCCAGTAGACAAGAAAACAGGGGCCAAGAGACCCAGTACTTC. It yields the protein CASRQENRGQETQYF.

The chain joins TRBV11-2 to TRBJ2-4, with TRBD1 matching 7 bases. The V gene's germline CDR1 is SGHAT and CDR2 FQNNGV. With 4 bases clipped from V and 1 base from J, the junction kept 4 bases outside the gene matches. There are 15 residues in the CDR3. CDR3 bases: TGTGCCAGCAGCTCCGGCAGGGGGGCCAAAAACATTCAGTACTTC. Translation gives CASSSGRGAKNIQYF.

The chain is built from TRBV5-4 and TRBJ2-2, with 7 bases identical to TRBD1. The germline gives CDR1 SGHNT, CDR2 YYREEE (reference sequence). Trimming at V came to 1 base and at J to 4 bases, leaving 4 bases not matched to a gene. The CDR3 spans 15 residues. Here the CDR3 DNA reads TGTGCCAGCAGCTTGCAGACAGGGCGCACCGGGGAGCTGTTTTTT. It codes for CASSLQTGRTGELFF.

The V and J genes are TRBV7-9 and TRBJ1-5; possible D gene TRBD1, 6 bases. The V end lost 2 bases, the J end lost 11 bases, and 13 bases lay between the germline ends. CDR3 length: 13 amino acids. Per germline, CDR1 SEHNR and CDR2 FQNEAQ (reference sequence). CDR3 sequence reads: CASSLSGGASQHF. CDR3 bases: TGTGCCAGCAGCTTATCTGGGGGCGCGTCCCAGCATTTT. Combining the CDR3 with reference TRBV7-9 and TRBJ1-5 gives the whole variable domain DTGVSQNPRHKITKRGQNVTFRCDPISEHNRLYWYRQTLGQGPEFLTYFQNEAQLEKSRLLSDRFSAERPKGSFSTLEIQRTEQGDSAMYLCASSLSGGASQHFGDGTRLSIL.

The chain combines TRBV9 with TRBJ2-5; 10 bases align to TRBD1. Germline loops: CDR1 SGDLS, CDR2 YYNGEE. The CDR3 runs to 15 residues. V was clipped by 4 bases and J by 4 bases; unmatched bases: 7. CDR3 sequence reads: CASSSGTGVTETQYF. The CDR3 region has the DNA TGTGCCAGCAGCTCCGGGACAGGGGTTACAGAGACCCAGTACTTC. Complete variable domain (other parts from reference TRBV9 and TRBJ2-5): DSGVTQTPKHLITATGQRVTLRCSPRSGDLSVYWYQQSLDQGLQFLIQYYNGEERAKGNILERFSAQQFPDLHSELNLSSLELGDSALYFCASSSGTGVTETQYFGPGTRLLVL.

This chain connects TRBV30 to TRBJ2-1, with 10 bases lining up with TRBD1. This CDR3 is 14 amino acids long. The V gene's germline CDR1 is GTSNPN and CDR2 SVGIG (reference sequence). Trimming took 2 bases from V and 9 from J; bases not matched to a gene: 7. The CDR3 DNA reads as TGTGCCTGGAGTAGAGGGACAGGGGCGGGTGAGCAGTTCTTC. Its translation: CAWSRGTGAGEQFF.

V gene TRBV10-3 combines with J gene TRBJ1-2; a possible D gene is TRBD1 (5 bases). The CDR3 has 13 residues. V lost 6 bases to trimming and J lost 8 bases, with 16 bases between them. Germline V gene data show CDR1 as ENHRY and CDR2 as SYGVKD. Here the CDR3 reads CAIRGGGFGGYTF. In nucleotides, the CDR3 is TGTGCCATCAGGGGCGGGGGATTCGGGGGCTACACCTTC.

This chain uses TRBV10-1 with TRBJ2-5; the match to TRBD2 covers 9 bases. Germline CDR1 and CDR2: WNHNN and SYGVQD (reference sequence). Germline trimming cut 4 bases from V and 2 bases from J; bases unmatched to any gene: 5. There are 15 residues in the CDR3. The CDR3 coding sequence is TGCGCCAGCAGTGCGACTAGCGGAGGGCAAGAGACCCAGTACTTC. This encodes CASSATSGGQETQYF.

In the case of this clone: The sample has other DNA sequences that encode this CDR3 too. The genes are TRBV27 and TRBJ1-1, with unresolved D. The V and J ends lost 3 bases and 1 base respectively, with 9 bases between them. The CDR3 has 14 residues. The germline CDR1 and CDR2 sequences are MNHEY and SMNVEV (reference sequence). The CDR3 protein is CASSFRGWNTEAFF. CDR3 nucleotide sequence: TGTGCCAGCAGTTTTCGGGGTTGGAACACTGAAGCTTTCTTT.

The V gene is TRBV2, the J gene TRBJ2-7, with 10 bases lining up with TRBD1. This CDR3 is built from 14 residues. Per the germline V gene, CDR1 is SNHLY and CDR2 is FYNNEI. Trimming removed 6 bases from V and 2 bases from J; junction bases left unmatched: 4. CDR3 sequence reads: CASSLGQGAYEQYF. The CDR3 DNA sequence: TGTGCCAGCAGCCTTGGACAGGGGGCCTACGAGCAGTACTTC. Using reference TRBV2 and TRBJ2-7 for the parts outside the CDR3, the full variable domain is EPEVTQTPSHQVTQMGQEVILRCVPISNHLYFYWYRQILGQKVEFLVSFYNNEISEKSEIFDDQFSVERPDGSNFTLKIRSTKLEDSAMYFCASSLGQGAYEQYFGPGTRLTVT.

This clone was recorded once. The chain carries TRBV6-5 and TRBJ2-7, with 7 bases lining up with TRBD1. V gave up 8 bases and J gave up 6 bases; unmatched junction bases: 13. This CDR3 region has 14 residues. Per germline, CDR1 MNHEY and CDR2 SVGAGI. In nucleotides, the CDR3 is TGTGCCAGCCGTCCGACAGGGTCAAGTCGCGAGCAGTACTTC. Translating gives CASRPTGSSREQYF.

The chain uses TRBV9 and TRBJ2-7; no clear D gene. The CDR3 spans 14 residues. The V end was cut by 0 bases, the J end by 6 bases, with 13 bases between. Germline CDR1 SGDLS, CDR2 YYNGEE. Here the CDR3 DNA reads TGTGCCAGCAGCGTAGCAACAGATGCTCTCGAGCAGTACTTC. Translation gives CASSVATDALEQYF.